This T cell receptor beta chain was identified during a study of T cell responses to AZD1222 COVID-19 vaccine. Germline assignment: CDR1 MDHEN and CDR2 SYDVKM. V shed 3 bases and J 3 bases; nucleotides not matched to a gene: 1. The CDR3 loop spans 14 amino acids. Produced via immunoSEQ multiplex PCR; TCRdb's table is partial and in-frame only. The sample holds roughly 120,000 clones, 92% seen once. Sequenced here: peripheral blood, sampled on day 0 of AZD1222 vaccination. The source is an adult in good health. The chain carries TRBV28 and TRBJ2-2; 7 bases line up with TRBD2. The CDR3 DNA follows: TGTGCCAGCAGTTTGGCGGGAGACACCGGGGAGCTGTTTTTT. Protein: CASSLAGDTGELFF.